The 21 T cell receptor beta chains in this list originate from one sample, sequenced in a study of beta chain features in type 1 diabetes (dated by TCRdb to 2017 to 2018). What the research found in general, with its limitations: Type 1 diabetes patients showed a moderate but significant shortening of TCRB CDR3 length in all four CD4+ subsets.

Libraries came from the immunoSEQ multiplex PCR assay. The High Capacity cDNA Reverse Transcription Kit was used to reverse transcribe all of the isolated RNA, meaning that expressed TCRB transcripts were what got sequenced. This immuneACCESS table, as held by TCRdb, lists in-frame sequences with V and J called but not all clones. Of the missing ones, under half trace to an unresolved V gene in checked studies; the others have no known cause. This sample has 300,000 to 350,000 clones in its table, and roughly 12% of those were observed once. Approximately 0.016% of the sample comes from the top ten. Their antigens remain unidentified. The sample consisted of naive CD4+ T cells from blood. The sample's cell subset or site label is to be understood as: true naive CD4+ T cells. Receptor source: a woman aged 18-29 years with type 1 diabetes.

This chain uses TRBV29-1 with TRBJ1-3; perhaps TRBD1 as D (6 bases). V lost 0 bases, J lost 0 bases, and 15 bases lay in between. Germline CDR1 reads SQVTM; CDR2 reads ANQGSEA. This CDR3 contains 17 residues. In nucleotides, the CDR3 is TGCAGCGTTGAAGATTATTGGGGGGGCCCCTCTGGAAACACCATATATTTT. Translation gives CSVEDYWGGPSGNTIYF.

The CDR3 sequence: CASGLGTSVYNEQFF. The CDR3 DNA reads as TGTGCCAGTGGCCTCGGGACTAGCGTCTACAATGAGCAGTTCTTC. The V call is TRBV19, the J call TRBJ2-1, with TRBD2 matching over 10 bases. CDR3 length: 15 amino acids. CDR1 LNHDA and CDR2 SQIVND come from the germline V gene (reference sequence). J lost 3 bases, V lost 8 bases, and 7 bases had no gene match.

V gene TRBV5-4 combines with J gene TRBJ1-2; TRBD1 matches 9 bases. The CDR3 runs 15 residues. V trimming: 0 bases; J trimming: 6 bases; junction bases outside the gene matches: 6. Germline V gives CDR1 SGHNT, CDR2 YYREEE (reference sequence). As DNA, the CDR3 is TGTGCCAGCAGCTTGGACCCAGGGACAGGGAATGGCTACACCTTC. Its translation is CASSLDPGTGNGYTF.

The chain links TRBV2 to TRBJ2-5; D is unclear. The CDR3 has 15 residues. Per germline, CDR1 SNHLY and CDR2 FYNNEI. The V end lost 2 bases, the J end lost 4 bases, and 14 bases lay between the germline ends. The CDR3 DNA sequence: TGTGCCAGCAGTGAATACGACTCTCCCCCAGAGACCCAGTACTTC. It codes for CASSEYDSPPETQYF. Using reference TRBV2 and TRBJ2-5 for the parts outside the CDR3, the full variable domain is EPEVTQTPSHQVTQMGQEVILRCVPISNHLYFYWYRQILGQKVEFLVSFYNNEISEKSEIFDDQFSVERPDGSNFTLKIRSTKLEDSAMYFCASSEYDSPPETQYFGPGTRLLVL.

V and J are TRBV18 and TRBJ2-7, with a tentative D call TRBD1 (6 bases). The CDR3 covers 15 residues. Germline CDR1 KGHSH, CDR2 LQKENI. The germline V and J ends were trimmed by 3 bases and 2 bases, with 14 bases remaining between them. CDR3 region: CASSPEQGSPYEQYF. The CDR3 DNA is TGTGCCAGCTCACCGGAACAGGGAAGCCCCTACGAGCAGTACTTC.

This clone was found a few times. The chain joins TRBV5-1 to TRBJ2-3; D gene ambiguous. V was pared by 0 bases and J by 0 bases, with 5 bases between. CDR1 SGHRS and CDR2 YFSETQ come from the germline V gene. The CDR3 spans 14 residues. CDR3 protein: CASSLVLSTDTQYF. The CDR3 bases are TGCGCCAGCAGCTTGGTCCTGAGCACAGATACGCAGTATTTT. The full variable domain, rest sourced from reference TRBV5-1 and TRBJ2-3, is KAGVTQTPRYLIKTRGQQVTLSCSPISGHRSVSWYQQTPGQGLQFLFEYFSETQRNKGNFPGRFSGRQFSNSRSEMNVSTLELGDSALYLCASSLVLSTDTQYFGPGTRLTVL.

This clone was observed a handful of times. This chain joins TRBV30 and TRBJ1-5; tentatively, D is TRBD1 (5 bases). Per germline, CDR1 GTSNPN and CDR2 SVGIG (reference sequence). Trimming took off 4 bases at V and 5 bases at J, with 12 bases between the two ends. The CDR3 runs 13 residues. CDR3 loop: CAWTRGMYQPQHF. CDR3 sequence (DNA): TGTGCCTGGACAAGGGGAATGTATCAGCCCCAGCATTTT.

This clone was seen a handful of times. V gene TRBV2 combines with J gene TRBJ2-3, with 8 bases that match TRBD1. The germline V gene encodes CDR1 SNHLY and CDR2 FYNNEI. There are 15 residues in the CDR3. After removal of 6 bases from V and 2 bases from J, the junction contained 7 bases not matched to a gene. This CDR3 is CASRAGGRTTDTQYF. The CDR3, as DNA: TGTGCCAGCAGAGCAGGGGGCAGAACCACAGATACGCAGTATTTT.

This clone has only a few counts. The V call is TRBV30, the J call TRBJ2-2; 10 bases agree with TRBD2. After removal of 5 bases from V and 3 bases from J, the junction contained 9 bases not matched to a gene. The germline gives CDR1 GTSNPN, CDR2 SVGIG (reference sequence). The CDR3 totals 16 residues. The CDR3 DNA follows: TGTGCCTGGCAGGCTAGCGGGAGAGGGTACACCGGGGAGCTGTTTTTT. Its protein is CAWQASGRGYTGELFF.

This CDR3 reads CASSVVNNEQFF. The CDR3 region has the DNA TGTGCCAGCAGCGTGGTCAACAATGAGCAGTTCTTC. This chain connects TRBV5-4 to TRBJ2-1; unclear D gene. Germline V gives CDR1 SGHNT, CDR2 YYREEE (reference sequence). The CDR3 contains 12 residues. V was trimmed by 4 bases and J by 5 bases, leaving 7 bases between them. The complete variable domain, with remaining parts taken from reference TRBV5-4 and TRBJ2-1, reads ETGVTQSPTHLIKTRGQQVTLRCSSQSGHNTVSWYQQALGQGPQFIFQYYREEENGRGNFPPRFSGLQFPNYSSELNVNALELDDSALYLCASSVVNNEQFFGPGTRLTVL.

The CDR3 loop is CASSLVVGGGDGELFF. As DNA, the CDR3 is TGTGCCAGCAGCTTAGTCGTTGGCGGGGGGGACGGGGAGCTGTTTTTT. The gene calls are TRBV7-2 and TRBJ2-2; TRBD2 agrees at 9 bases. The CDR3 covers 16 residues. J was trimmed by 7 bases and V by 1 base; bases with no gene match: 7. Per germline, CDR1 SGHTA and CDR2 FQGNSA.

The chain joins TRBV30 to TRBJ2-3, with 7 bases that match TRBD2. CDR3 length: 15 residues. Germline V gene data show CDR1 as GTSNPN and CDR2 as SVGIG (reference sequence). V shed 3 bases, J shed 2 bases, and the junction held 8 bases outside the gene matches. The CDR3 here is CAWRYSSGFTDTQYF. The CDR3 DNA sequence: TGTGCCTGGAGGTATTCTAGCGGTTTCACAGATACGCAGTATTTT.

There are a few counts of this clone. The CDR3 nucleotides read TGTGCCAGCAGCGTAGTAGGGACAGGGGTGATTGAGCAGTACTTC. Protein sequence: CASSVVGTGVIEQYF. The gene calls are TRBV7-8 and TRBJ2-7; TRBD1 aligns across 10 bases. The CDR3 totals 15 residues. The V gene's germline CDR1 is SGHVS and CDR2 FQNEAQ. V was clipped by 5 bases and J by 7 bases; unmatched bases: 11.

The chain is built from TRBV5-1 and TRBJ2-7, with TRBD2 matching over 15 bases. Germline-derived CDR1 and CDR2 are SGHRS and YFSETQ. Unmatched junction bases numbered 9, after V lost 4 bases and J lost 4 bases. The CDR3 extends over 17 amino acids. The CDR3 bases are TGCGCCAGCAGCATCTGGACTAGCGGGAGGGCCTGGTACGAGCAGTACGTC. Protein: CASSIWTSGRAWYEQYV.

This clone has only a few counts. The J gene is TRBJ1-1, the V gene TRBV30; D not certain. V was shortened by 5 bases and J by 4 bases, with 14 bases between the two germline ends. This CDR3 contains 13 residues. Germline V lookup: CDR1 GTSNPN, CDR2 SVGIG (reference sequence). The CDR3 bases are TGTGCCTGGGGGCCCGGGAGTGGCACTGAAGCTTTCTTT. Translated, it gives CAWGPGSGTEAFF. Complete variable domain (other parts from reference TRBV30 and TRBJ1-1): SQTIHQWPATLVQPVGSPLSLECTVEGTSNPNLYWYRQAAGRGLQLLFYSVGIGQISSEVPQNLSASRPQDRQFILSSKKLLLSDSGFYLCAWGPGSGTEAFFGQGTRLTVV.

As for this clone: The same CDR3 also results from other DNA sequences found in this sample. This chain uses TRBV18 with TRBJ2-7; no clear D gene. Germline CDR1 KGHSH, CDR2 LQKENI. V was clipped by 3 bases and J by 3 bases, with 12 bases between them. The CDR3 consists of 14 residues. CDR3 sequence reads: CASSPLASGYEQYV. The CDR3 DNA sequence: TGTGCCAGCTCACCGCTTGCGTCAGGCTACGAGCAGTACGTC.

The rearrangement links TRBV7-6 to TRBJ1-2; possible D gene TRBD1, 5 bases. Between the trimmed V and J ends, which lost 3 bases and 6 bases, there was a span of 11 bases. The CDR3 spans 13 residues. CDR1 is SGHVS and CDR2 is FNYEAQ in the germline V gene. CDR3 region: CASSLSGRDGYTF. The CDR3 DNA reads TGTGCCAGCAGCTTGTCAGGGAGGGATGGCTACACCTTC.

The chain combines TRBV30 with TRBJ2-1, with D unresolved. This CDR3 spans 10 amino acids. V was trimmed by 2 bases and J by 10 bases, leaving 6 bases between them. Germline V gene data show CDR1 as GTSNPN and CDR2 as SVGIG (reference sequence). CDR3 loop: CAWSFREQFF. As DNA, the CDR3 is TGTGCCTGGAGTTTCAGGGAGCAGTTCTTC.

The chain joins TRBV5-6 to TRBJ2-1; no reliable D call. The CDR3 totals 15 residues. Germline CDR1 and CDR2: SGHDT and YYEEEE. The V and J ends lost 1 base and 0 bases respectively, with 8 bases between them. For the CDR3, the DNA is TGTGCCAGCAGCTTGCATCGGAGCTCCTACAATGAGCAGTTCTTC. Translated, it gives CASSLHRSSYNEQFF.

The CDR3 sequence is CASSPPQGQETQYF. For the CDR3, the DNA is TGTGCCAGCTCACCACCACAGGGACAAGAGACCCAGTACTTC. V and J are TRBV18 and TRBJ2-5; perhaps TRBD1 as D (6 bases). Germline values: CDR1 KGHSH, CDR2 LQKENI. The V and J ends lost 0 bases and 2 bases respectively, with 7 bases between them. This CDR3 spans 14 amino acids.

V gene TRBV19 combines with J gene TRBJ1-1, with a possible D match to TRBD1 (6 bases). The CDR3 runs to 13 residues. V lost 5 bases, J lost 4 bases, and 11 bases lay in between. Germline lookup yields CDR1 LNHDA and CDR2 SQIVND (reference sequence). The CDR3 DNA reads TGTGCCAGTAGTGGGACATTGAGCACTGAAGCTTTCTTT. The encoded protein is CASSGTLSTEAFF.